This T cell receptor beta chain stems from a study of blood T cell repertoires in COVID-19. Turning to the study itself: Donors in the United States, Italy and Spain gave samples during acute or convalescent COVID-19. Sources were T cells, B-cell-depleted T cells, or PBMCs; the material itself was cDNA or gDNA.

Original handling: From reference gene primer amplification, estimates of nucleated cell counts were derived. Produced via immunoSEQ multiplex PCR; TCRdb's table is partial and in-frame only. D and trimming come from the DNA, and the V and J calls and clone size come from that table. The profile shows around 300,000 clones, 85% of them singletons. The CDR3 sequence is 14 residues long. V shed 6 bases, J shed 4 bases, and the junction held 2 bases outside the gene matches. Germline loops: CDR1 KGHDR, CDR2 SFDVKD. The clonotype comes from a woman aged 45-65 years with active or convalescent COVID-19. The sequenced sample was peripheral blood. This rearrangement joins TRBV24-1 to TRBJ2-1; 10 nucleotides match TRBD2. CDR3 protein: CATSPSGSYNEQFF. The CDR3 DNA follows: TGTGCCACCAGTCCTAGCGGGAGTTACAATGAGCAGTTCTTC.